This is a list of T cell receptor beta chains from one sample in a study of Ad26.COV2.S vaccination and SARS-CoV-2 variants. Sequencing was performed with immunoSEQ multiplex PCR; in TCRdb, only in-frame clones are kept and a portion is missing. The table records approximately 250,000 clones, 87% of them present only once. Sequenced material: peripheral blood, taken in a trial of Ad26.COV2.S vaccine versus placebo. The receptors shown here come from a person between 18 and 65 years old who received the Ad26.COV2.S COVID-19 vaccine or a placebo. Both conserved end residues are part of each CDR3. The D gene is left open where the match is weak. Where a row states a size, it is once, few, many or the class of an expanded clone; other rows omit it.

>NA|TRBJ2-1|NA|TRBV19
CASSIEGNEQFF
TGTGCCAGTAGTATAGAAGGCAATGAGCAGTTCTTC
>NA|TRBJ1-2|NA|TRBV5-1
CASSLNAGVNYGYTF
TGCGCCAGCAGCTTGAATGCCGGGGTGAACTATGGCTACACCTTC
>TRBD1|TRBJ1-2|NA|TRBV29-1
CSVSQGEGYGYTF
TGCAGCGTTTCACAGGGGGAGGGCTATGGCTACACCTTC
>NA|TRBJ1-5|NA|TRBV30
CAWRGDSNQPQHF
TGTGCCTGGAGGGGCGATAGCAATCAGCCCCAGCATTTT
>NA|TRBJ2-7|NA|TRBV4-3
CASSQDRDGLDEQYF
TGCGCCAGCAGCCAAGACCGGGACGGCCTCGACGAGCAGTACTTC
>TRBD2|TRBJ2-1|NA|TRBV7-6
CASSSLSGGSFHEQFF
TGTGCCAGCAGCTCCCTTAGCGGGGGGTCTTTTCATGAGCAGTTCTTC
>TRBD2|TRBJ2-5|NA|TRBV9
CASSADPGLVKETQYF
TGTGCCAGCAGCGCGGACCCGGGACTAGTCAAGGAGACCCAGTACTTC
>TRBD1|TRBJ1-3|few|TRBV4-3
CASSQDLTGSDTIYF
TGCGCCAGCAGCCAAGACCTGACAGGGTCGGACACCATATATTTT
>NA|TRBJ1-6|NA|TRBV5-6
CASSLDLGQKNSPLHF
TGTGCCAGCAGCTTGGATTTAGGACAGAAGAATTCACCCCTCCACTTT
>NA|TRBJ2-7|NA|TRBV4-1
CASSLERGGLLTPYEQYF
TGCGCCAGCAGCCTTGAGAGGGGGGGCCTTTTGACCCCCTACGAGCAGTACTTC
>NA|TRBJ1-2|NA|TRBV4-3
CASSLLTSDRAYTF
TGCGCCAGCAGCCTCCTCACCAGTGACAGAGCCTACACCTTC
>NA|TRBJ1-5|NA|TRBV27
CASSHPSIRTGSNQPQHF
TGTGCCAGCAGTCACCCGTCCATACGGACGGGTAGCAATCAGCCCCAGCATTTT
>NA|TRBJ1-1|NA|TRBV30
CAWSVGGGTEAFF
TGTGCCTGGAGTGTCGGGGGGGGCACTGAAGCTTTCTTT
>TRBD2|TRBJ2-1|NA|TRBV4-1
CASSPGLAGNEQFF
TGCGCCAGCAGCCCGGGACTAGCGGGAAATGAGCAGTTCTTC
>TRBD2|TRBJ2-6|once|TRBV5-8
CASSFRGENSGANVLTF
TGTGCCAGCAGCTTTCGGGGGGAAAACTCTGGGGCCAACGTCCTGACTTTC
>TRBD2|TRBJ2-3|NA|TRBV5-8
CASSSGASGTDTQYF
TGTGCCAGCAGTTCTGGGGCTAGCGGGACAGATACGCAGTATTTT
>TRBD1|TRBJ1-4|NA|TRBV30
CASRGDNEKLFF
TGTGCTTCCAGGGGGGATAATGAAAAACTGTTTTTT
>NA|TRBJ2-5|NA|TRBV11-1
CASSPRANQETQYF
TGTGCCAGCAGCCCTCGGGCAAATCAAGAGACCCAGTACTTC
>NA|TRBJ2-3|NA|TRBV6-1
CASSEGLALTDTQYF
TGTGCCAGCAGTGAAGGGTTGGCCCTTACAGATACGCAGTATTTT
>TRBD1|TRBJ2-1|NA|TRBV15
CATTPTGRYNEQFF
TGTGCCACCACCCCGACAGGGAGATACAATGAGCAGTTCTTC
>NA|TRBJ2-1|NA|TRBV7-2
CASSPSYNEQFF
TGTGCCAGCAGCCCCTCCTACAATGAGCAGTTCTTC
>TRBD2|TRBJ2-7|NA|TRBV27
CASSTSGGAASYEQYF
TGTGCCAGCAGTACTAGCGGGGGGGCCGCGTCCTACGAGCAGTACTTC
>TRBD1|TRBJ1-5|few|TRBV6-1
CASSDPRGGGGGNQPQHF
TGTGCCAGCAGTGACCCAAGGGGAGGAGGGGGCGGCAATCAGCCCCAGCATTTT
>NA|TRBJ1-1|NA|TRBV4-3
CASSQFGFEAFF
TGCGCCAGCAGCCAATTCGGGTTCGAAGCTTTCTTT
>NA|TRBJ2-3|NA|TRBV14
CASSQDRGAQYF
TGTGCCAGCAGCCAAGATAGGGGAGCGCAGTATTTT
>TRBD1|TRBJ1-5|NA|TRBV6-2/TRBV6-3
CASSYRTGKQPQHF
TGTGCCAGCAGTTACCGGACAGGGAAACAGCCCCAGCATTTT
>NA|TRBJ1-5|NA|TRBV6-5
CASSYRVGNQPQHF
TGTGCCAGCAGTTACAGGGTCGGCAATCAGCCCCAGCATTTT
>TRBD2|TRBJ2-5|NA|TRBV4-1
CASSQGLAGGGQETQYF
TGCGCCAGCAGCCAAGGACTAGCGGGAGGAGGGCAGGAGACCCAGTACTTC